This T cell receptor beta chain was captured in a study of response to subunit inactivated influenza vaccine. TCRdb itself ran the RT-PCR reads through MiXCR, one entry per CDR3 protein. The sample has more than 700,000 distinct CDR3 sequences; 21% are singletons. This clonotype was picked up a small number of times. The sequencing used PBMCs from blood, collected about 5 days after vaccination. The clonotype was recovered from a man aged 50 to 59 who received an inactivated influenza vaccine.

CDR3 sequence: CASSWLQGQLVTF. In DNA form, the CDR3 reads TGTGCCAGCAGCTGGCTACAAGGACAACTGGTTACCTTC. The J gene is TRBJ1-2, the V gene TRBV11-2, with D perhaps TRBD1 (5 bases). This CDR3 is built from 13 residues. V shed 4 bases and J shed 14 bases, with 20 bases lying between them. The germline CDR1 and CDR2 sequences are SGHAT and FQNNGV. The whole variable domain, filled in from reference TRBV11-2 and TRBJ1-2, reads EAGVAQSPRYKIIEKRQSVAFWCNPISGHATLYWYQQILGQGPKLLIQFQNNGVVDDSQLPKDRFSAERLKGVDSTLKIQPAKLEDSAVYLCASSWLQGQLVTFGSGTRLTVV.